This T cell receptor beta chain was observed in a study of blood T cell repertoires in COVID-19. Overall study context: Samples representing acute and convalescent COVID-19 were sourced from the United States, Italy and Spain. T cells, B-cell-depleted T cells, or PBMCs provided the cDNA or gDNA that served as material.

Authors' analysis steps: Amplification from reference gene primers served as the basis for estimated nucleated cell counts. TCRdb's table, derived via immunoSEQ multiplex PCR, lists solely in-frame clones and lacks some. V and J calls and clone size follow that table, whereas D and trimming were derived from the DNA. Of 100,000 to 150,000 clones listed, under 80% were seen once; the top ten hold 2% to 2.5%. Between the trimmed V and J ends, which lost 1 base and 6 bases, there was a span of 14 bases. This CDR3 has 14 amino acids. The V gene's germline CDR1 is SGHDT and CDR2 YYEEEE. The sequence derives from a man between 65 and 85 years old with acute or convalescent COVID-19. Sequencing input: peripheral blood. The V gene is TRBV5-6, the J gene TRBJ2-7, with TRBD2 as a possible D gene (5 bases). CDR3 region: CASSLLPGIVEQYF. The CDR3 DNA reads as TGTGCCAGCAGCTTGCTTCCGGGGATTGTCGAGCAGTACTTC.